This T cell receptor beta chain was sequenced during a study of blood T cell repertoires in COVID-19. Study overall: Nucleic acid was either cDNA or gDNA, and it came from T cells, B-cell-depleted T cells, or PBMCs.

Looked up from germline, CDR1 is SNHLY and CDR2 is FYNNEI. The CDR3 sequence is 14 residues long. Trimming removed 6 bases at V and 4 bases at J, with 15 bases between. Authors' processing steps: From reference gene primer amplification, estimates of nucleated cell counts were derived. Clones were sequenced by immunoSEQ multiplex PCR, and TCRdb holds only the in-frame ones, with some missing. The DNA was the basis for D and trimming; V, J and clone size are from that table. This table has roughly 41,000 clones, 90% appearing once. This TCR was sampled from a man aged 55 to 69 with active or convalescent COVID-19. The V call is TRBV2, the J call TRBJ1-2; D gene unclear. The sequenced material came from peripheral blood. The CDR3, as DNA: TGTGCCAGCAGCGGGAGGCTCCTCCGCTATGGCTACACCTTC. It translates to CASSGRLLRYGYTF.